The 28 T cell receptor beta chains below all came from one sample that was sequenced in a study of graft-versus-host responses after intestinal transplantation. Repertoires were generated with immunoSEQ multiplex PCR, while TCRdb's copy carries only in-frame clones and drops some. The repertoire has about 10,000 clones, roughly 76% of them found once; the top ten carry 10%. The authors processed graft tissue to release intraepithelial and lamina propria lymphocytes. The source material was ileum tissue, sampled 23 days after intestinal transplant. These receptors all stem from a human patient who received an intestinal transplant, so some T cells may come from the graft donor.

This clone was counted a few times. The rearrangement joins TRBV4-1 to TRBJ1-3, with TRBD1 as a possible D gene (5 bases). Trimming took off 1 base at V and 2 bases at J, with 9 bases between the two ends. Looked up from germline, CDR1 is MGHRA and CDR2 is YSYEKL. CDR3 length: 15 residues. The CDR3 coding sequence is TGCGCCAGCAGCCAAGCCCAGGGTACTGGAAACACCATATATTTT. Its translation is CASSQAQGTGNTIYF.

About this clone: Sequence at one end of the junction differs from germline and may be a read error. The sample holds other DNA sequences that translate to the same CDR3. The V gene is TRBV5-6, the J gene TRBJ2-2; D is undetermined. This CDR3 is 13 amino acids long. The germline CDR1 and CDR2 sequences are SGHDT and YYEEEE. CDR3: CASSLVASGELFF. The CDR3 nucleotides read TGCGCCAGCAGCTTGGTCGCGTCCGGGGAGCTGTTTTTT.

This chain uses TRBV9 with TRBJ2-1; 12 bases are a match to TRBD2. V trimming: 3 bases; J trimming: 7 bases; junction bases outside the gene matches: 11. Per the germline V gene, CDR1 is SGDLS and CDR2 is YYNGEE. CDR3 length equals 17 residues. CDR3 residues: CASSGPPTSGSWNEQFF. The DNA for the CDR3 is TGTGCCAGCAGCGGACCCCCGACTAGCGGGAGTTGGAATGAGCAGTTCTTC. Based on the CDR3 plus reference TRBV9 and TRBJ2-1, the full variable domain is DSGVTQTPKHLITATGQRVTLRCSPRSGDLSVYWYQQSLDQGLQFLIQYYNGEERAKGNILERFSAQQFPDLHSELNLSSLELGDSALYFCASSGPPTSGSWNEQFFGPGTRLTVL.

This clone was counted between two and nine times. This chain connects TRBV15 to TRBJ1-4; D unresolved. The CDR3 has 14 residues. Germline V lookup: CDR1 LNHNV, CDR2 YYDKDF (reference sequence). Trimming removed 0 bases from V and 8 bases from J, with 10 bases in between. This chain's CDR3 is CATSREPRSEKLFF. Written as DNA, the CDR3 is TGTGCCACCAGCAGAGAACCGAGATCCGAAAAACTGTTTTTT.

The rearrangement links TRBV19 to TRBJ2-3, with D tentatively TRBD2 (7 bases). There are 19 residues in the CDR3. Germline values: CDR1 LNHDA, CDR2 SQIVND (reference sequence). The V end lost 5 bases, the J end lost 5 bases, and 29 bases lay between the germline ends. CDR3 coding DNA: TGTGCCAGTAGTCCCCACCCGCGGAGGGCGGGGGCCCCGGGAGATACGCAGTATTTT. It is translated as CASSPHPRRAGAPGDTQYF.

About this clone: The junction departs from germline at one end; a sequencing error may be responsible. At the DNA level, this CDR3 is encoded by other sequences in the same sample as well. The CDR3 bases are TGTGCCAGCAGTTACTCGACAGTACTTAACACCGGGGAACTGTTTTTT. Its protein is CASSYSTVLNTGELFF. V gene TRBV6-5 combines with J gene TRBJ2-2; D possibly uses TRBD1 or TRBD2 (5 bases each). The CDR3 is 16 amino acids. Germline V lookup: CDR1 MNHEY, CDR2 SVGAGI.

The rearrangement links TRBV5-8 to TRBJ2-1; a weak D match, TRBD1 (6 bases). The CDR3 is made up of 13 amino acids. The V gene's germline CDR1 is SGHTS and CDR2 YDEGEE. V gave up 10 bases and J gave up 2 bases, with 13 bases separating them. CDR3 residues: CAAKKGAYNEQFF. The CDR3 DNA reads as TGTGCCGCCAAAAAGGGGGCCTACAATGAGCAGTTCTTC.

This chain links TRBV27 with TRBJ1-4, with D perhaps matching TRBD1 (6 bases). The germline V and J ends were trimmed by 2 bases and 8 bases, with 18 bases remaining between them. Germline CDR1 is MNHEY and CDR2 is SMNVEV (reference sequence). The CDR3 is 16 residues long. CDR3 in amino acids: CASSLKPRGAREKLFF. The CDR3 nucleotides are TGTGCCAGCAGTTTAAAGCCCCGGGGGGCAAGGGAAAAACTGTTTTTT.

This clone appeared a single time. The V and J genes are TRBV28 and TRBJ2-5; TRBD1 matches at 10 bases. The CDR3 covers 14 residues. Germline trimming cut 6 bases from V and 5 bases from J; bases unmatched to any gene: 6. CDR1 is MDHEN and CDR2 is SYDVKM in the germline V gene. CDR3 DNA: TGTGCCAGCAGATCCGGGACAGGGGATGAGACCCAGTACTTC. Translation gives CASRSGTGDETQYF.

This clone was seen a single time. This probably arose from a read error, given a far larger clone one base away. The sample carries other DNA sequences with the same CDR3. V gene TRBV5-4 combines with J gene TRBJ2-5; D gene uncertain. The CDR3 is 16 residues long. Germline V CDR1 and CDR2: SGHNT, YYREEE (reference sequence). V shed 4 bases and J shed 1 base, with 17 bases lying between them. The CDR3 coding sequence is TGTGCCAGCAGCCAAGGGCCCCACCAAGGCCAAGAGACCCAGTACTTC. It encodes CASSQGPHQGQETQYF.

This clone has a single count. CDR3 region: CASSVRERITDTQYF. In DNA form, the CDR3 reads TGTGCCAGCAGCGTACGGGAGCGGATAACAGATACGCAGTATTTT. J is TRBJ2-3 and V is TRBV9, with a weak D call TRBD2 (6 bases). The V end was cut by 1 base, the J end by 3 bases, with 12 bases between. CDR3 size: 15 residues. Germline CDR1 reads SGDLS; CDR2 reads YYNGEE.

The chain recombines TRBV2 with TRBJ2-7; 10 bases match TRBD2. CDR1 is SNHLY and CDR2 is FYNNEI in the germline V gene. The CDR3 is made up of 13 amino acids. Trimming at V came to 5 bases and at J to 6 bases, leaving 4 bases not matched to a gene. The CDR3 spells CASSPSGGREQYF. CDR3 nucleotides: TGTGCCAGCAGTCCTAGCGGGGGTCGCGAGCAGTACTTC.

V usage is TRBV25-1 and J usage is TRBJ1-3; 10 bases align to TRBD1. This CDR3 comprises 17 residues. Per germline, CDR1 MGHDK and CDR2 SYGVNS. Unmatched junction bases numbered 5, after V lost 1 base and J lost 2 bases. The chain's CDR3 is CASSESNGQGAGNTIYF. CDR3 coding DNA: TGTGCCAGCAGTGAATCTAACGGACAGGGGGCTGGAAACACCATATATTTT.

This chain uses TRBV10-3 with TRBJ2-3, with 9 bases identical to TRBD1. V lost 6 bases and J lost 5; bases outside the gene matches: 21. CDR3 length equals 19 residues. Germline CDR1 ENHRY, CDR2 SYGVKD. The DNA of the CDR3 is TGTGCCATCAGCCCGAACGACGGCCGGGACAGGGCGTCTCAAGATACGCAGTATTTT. It is translated as CAISPNDGRDRASQDTQYF.

This sequence joins TRBV27 and TRBJ2-7; D gene ambiguous. This CDR3 spans 15 amino acids. The V and J ends lost 2 bases and 1 base respectively, with 12 bases between them. CDR1 MNHEY and CDR2 SMNVEV come from the germline V gene (reference sequence). The CDR3 DNA reads as TGTGCCAGCAGTTTACGAGGCCTCGGTTCCTACGAGCAGTACTTC. Translating it yields CASSLRGLGSYEQYF.

J is TRBJ2-1 and V is TRBV5-1; no firm D call. CDR3 length: 11 residues. Trimming pared 0 bases from V and 9 bases from J, leaving 4 bases between. Germline V gene sequence: CDR1 SGHRS, CDR2 YFSETQ. CDR3 in amino acids: CASSLVGEQFF. The DNA for the CDR3 is TGCGCCAGCAGCTTGGTTGGTGAGCAGTTCTTC.

The chain combines TRBV21-1 with TRBJ1-6; TRBD1 is the table's D call, not checked against the DNA. TRBV21-1 corresponds to a pseudogene. The CDR3 is 17 amino acids. DNA for the CDR3: TGTGCCAGCAGCAAAGGGACACGTAGCTCCTATAATTCACCCCTCCACTTT. Its translation is CASSKGTRSSYNSPLHF.

The V and J genes are TRBV7-8 and TRBJ2-1; no clear D. CDR3 length: 18 residues. Germline loops: CDR1 SGHVS, CDR2 FQNEAQ. Deletions cut 1 base from V and 4 bases from J, with 20 bases between. CDR3 DNA sequence: TGTGCCAGCAGCTTAGAACGTAAGGGCCATGGGCTTTACAATGAGCAGTTCTTC. Its protein product is CASSLERKGHGLYNEQFF.

CDR3 nucleotides: TGTGCCAGCAGTCCCGTTCAGGGCTATCAGCCCCAGCATTTT. It is translated as CASSPVQGYQPQHF. The rearrangement uses TRBV28 and TRBJ1-5; tentatively, D is TRBD1 (5 bases). CDR3 size: 14 residues. Trimming took off 5 bases at V and 5 bases at J, with 13 bases between the two ends. Germline CDR1 is MDHEN and CDR2 is SYDVKM.

In its sample, this clone was seen a few times. The J gene is TRBJ1-3, the V gene TRBV15; D uncertain. V was cut by 1 base and J by 2 bases, with 6 bases left in between. From germline, CDR1 is LNHNV and CDR2 YYDKDF (reference sequence). This CDR3 is built from 14 residues. In nucleotides, the CDR3 is TGTGCCACCAGCAGAGTAGACACTGGAAACACCATATATTTT. Amino acids: CATSRVDTGNTIYF.

The sample holds a few counts of this clone. This chain connects TRBV5-6 to TRBJ2-7; TRBD1 aligns across 7 bases. The junction had 8 bases not matched to a gene; V was cut back by 0 bases and J by 5 bases. The CDR3 extends over 15 amino acids. Germline V gives CDR1 SGHDT, CDR2 YYEEEE. The CDR3 bases are TGTGCCAGCAGCTTGGTGCGGACAGGCGAGGACGAGCAGTACTTC. It is translated as CASSLVRTGEDEQYF.

This clone was counted between two and nine times. This chain joins TRBV4-1 and TRBJ1-5; 7 positions agree with TRBD1. CDR3 length: 17 residues. The ends lost 1 base at V and 5 bases at J; junction bases unmatched: 11. The V gene's germline CDR1 is MGHRA and CDR2 YSYEKL. The CDR3 loop is CASSQGQGQDDYQPQHF. The CDR3 nucleotides are TGCGCCAGCAGCCAAGGACAGGGCCAAGACGATTATCAGCCCCAGCATTTT.

The V gene is TRBV6-1, the J gene TRBJ2-7, with D perhaps TRBD2 (5 bases). CDR1 and CDR2 from the germline V gene are MNHNS and SASEGT. The V gene lost 2 bases and the J gene lost 1 base, with 12 bases spanning the gap. This CDR3 contains 15 residues. The CDR3 region is CASSEQASRSYEQYF. CDR3 sequence (DNA): TGTGCCAGCAGTGAACAGGCTAGCAGGTCCTACGAGCAGTACTTC.

The table lists this clone with a few counts. The rearrangement uses TRBV5-4 and TRBJ2-5; D is undetermined. Looked up from germline, CDR1 is SGHNT and CDR2 is YYREEE (reference sequence). Trimming cost V 0 bases and J 5 bases, with 2 bases left between them. This CDR3 region has 11 residues. The CDR3 is CASSLDETQYF. The CDR3 DNA sequence: TGTGCCAGCAGCTTGGATGAGACCCAGTACTTC.

The chain carries TRBV5-6 and TRBJ1-1; TRBD1 is a possible D gene (5 bases). V was cut by 1 base and J by 2 bases, with 12 bases left in between. CDR1 is SGHDT and CDR2 is YYEEEE in the germline V gene. CDR3 length equals 15 residues. This CDR3 is CASSLYGGDNTEAFF. The DNA for the CDR3 is TGTGCCAGCAGCTTGTACGGGGGGGACAACACTGAAGCTTTCTTT. Based on the CDR3 plus reference TRBV5-6 and TRBJ1-1, the full variable domain is DAGVTQSPTHLIKTRGQQVTLRCSPKSGHDTVSWYQQALGQGPQFIFQYYEEEERQRGNFPDRFSGHQFPNYSSELNVNALLLGDSALYLCASSLYGGDNTEAFFGQGTRLTVV.

This sequence joins TRBV6-1 and TRBJ2-2; 7 nucleotides agree with TRBD2. The CDR3 loop spans 20 amino acids. V shed 3 bases, J shed 3 bases, and the junction held 19 bases outside the gene matches. Germline CDR1 reads MNHNS; CDR2 reads SASEGT. CDR3 residues: CASSDPKSRGRALDTGELFF. CDR3 sequence (DNA): TGTGCCAGCAGTGACCCGAAAAGCCGGGGGAGGGCCTTGGACACCGGGGAGCTGTTTTTT.

V usage is TRBV28 and J usage is TRBJ2-1; either TRBD1 or TRBD2 may supply D (5 bases each). Trimming removed 8 bases at V and 1 base at J, with 18 bases between. CDR3 length: 16 residues. Looked up from germline, CDR1 is MDHEN and CDR2 is SYDVKM. CDR3 sequence reads: CASRRGTAASYNEQFF. For the CDR3, the DNA is TGTGCCAGCCGACGGGGCACGGCGGCTTCCTACAATGAGCAGTTCTTC. Supplemented by reference TRBV28 and TRBJ2-1, the full variable domain reads DVKVTQSSRYLVKRTGEKVFLECVQDMDHENMFWYRQDPGLGLRLIYFSYDVKMKEKGDIPEGYSVSREKKERFSLILESASTNQTSMYLCASRRGTAASYNEQFFGPGTRLTVL.

The V gene is TRBV7-2, the J gene TRBJ2-7; D uncertain. Germline V gene lookup returns CDR1 SGHTA and CDR2 FQGNSA. CDR3 length: 13 residues. Trimming removed 1 base at V and 3 bases at J, with 7 bases between. The CDR3 loop reads CASSLVGLYEQYF. CDR3 DNA sequence: TGTGCCAGCAGCTTAGTCGGTCTCTACGAGCAGTACTTC.